This entry is about one TCR beta chain. Antigen: not known. The data stem from a study of blood T cells in healthy people across ages. A second PCR, run for about 7 to 11 cycles, used a sample-barcoded 5' primer plus a J-beta primer mix. TCRdb ran MiXCR on the 5' RACE reads and lists one entry per CDR3 protein. The sample holds around 780,000 distinct CDR3 sequences; about a quarter are singletons and the top ten take roughly 3.1%. The ends were cut back, 4 bases at V and 2 bases at J, with 19 bases in the middle. The CDR3 sequence is 16 residues long. Germline lookup yields CDR1 DFQATT and CDR2 SNEGSKA (reference sequence). Study-wide points: Across the age range, TCR beta diversity per million T cells fell in a roughly linear way.

The sample also formed part of further work on T cells of mothers and their children.

The chain links TRBV20-1 to TRBJ2-3; D tentatively reads TRBD1 or TRBD2 (5 bases each). The specimen sequenced was blood. This receptor was identified in a boy aged 5-17 years in good health. The chain's CDR3 is CSATSPVGETTDTQYF. CDR3 bases: TGCAGTGCTACTTCGCCCGTGGGGGAAACCACAGATACGCAGTATTTT.